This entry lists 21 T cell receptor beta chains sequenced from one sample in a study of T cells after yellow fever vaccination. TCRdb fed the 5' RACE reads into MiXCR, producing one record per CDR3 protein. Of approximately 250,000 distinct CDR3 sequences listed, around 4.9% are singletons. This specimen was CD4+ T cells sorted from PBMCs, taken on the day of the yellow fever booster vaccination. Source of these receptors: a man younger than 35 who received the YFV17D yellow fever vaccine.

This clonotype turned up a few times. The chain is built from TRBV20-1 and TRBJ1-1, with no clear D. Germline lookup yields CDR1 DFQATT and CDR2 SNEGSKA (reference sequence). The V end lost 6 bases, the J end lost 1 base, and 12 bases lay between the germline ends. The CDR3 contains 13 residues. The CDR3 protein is CSAVPLGNTEAFF. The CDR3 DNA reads TGCAGTGCCGTACCACTTGGGAACACTGAAGCTTTCTTT.

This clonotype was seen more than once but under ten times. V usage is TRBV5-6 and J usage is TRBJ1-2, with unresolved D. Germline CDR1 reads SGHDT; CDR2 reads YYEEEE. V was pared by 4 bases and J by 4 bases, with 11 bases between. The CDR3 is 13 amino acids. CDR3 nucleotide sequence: TGTGCCAGCAGCAGACGGCCGGGCTATGGCTACACCTTC. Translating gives CASSRRPGYGYTF.

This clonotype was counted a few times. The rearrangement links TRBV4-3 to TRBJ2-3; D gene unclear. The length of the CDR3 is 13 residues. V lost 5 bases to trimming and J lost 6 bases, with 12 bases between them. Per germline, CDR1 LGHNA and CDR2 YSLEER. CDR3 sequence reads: CASSKTGRDTQYF. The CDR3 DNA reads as TGCGCCAGCAGCAAAACCGGGCGGGATACGCAGTATTTT.

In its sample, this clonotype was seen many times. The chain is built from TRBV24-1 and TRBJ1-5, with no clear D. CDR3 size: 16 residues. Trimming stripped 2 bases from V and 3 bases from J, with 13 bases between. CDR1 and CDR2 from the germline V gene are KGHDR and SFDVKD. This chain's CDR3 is CATSDSPGPVNQPQHF. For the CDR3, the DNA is TGTGCCACCAGTGATTCTCCCGGGCCCGTCAATCAGCCCCAGCATTTT.

In nucleotides, the CDR3 is TGTGCCAGCAGTCTACAGGACACTGAAGCTTTCTTT. Translated: CASSLQDTEAFF. The rearrangement joins TRBV12-3 or TRBV12-4 to TRBJ1-1; D is perhaps TRBD1 (5 bases). Trimming took 5 bases from V and 3 from J, leaving 7 bases between them. This CDR3 comprises 12 residues.

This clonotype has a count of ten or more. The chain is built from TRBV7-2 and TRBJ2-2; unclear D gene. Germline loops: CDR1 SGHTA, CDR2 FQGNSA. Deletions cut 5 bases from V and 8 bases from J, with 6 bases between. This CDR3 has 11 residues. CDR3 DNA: TGTGCCAGCAGCCCCGGGGGGGAGCTGTTTTTT. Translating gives CASSPGGELFF.

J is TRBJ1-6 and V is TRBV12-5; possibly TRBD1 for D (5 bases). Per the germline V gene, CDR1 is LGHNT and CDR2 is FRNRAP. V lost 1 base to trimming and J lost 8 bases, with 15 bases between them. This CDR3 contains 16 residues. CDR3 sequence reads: CASGLARDGEYSPLHF. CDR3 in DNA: TGTGCTAGTGGTTTGGCGCGGGACGGTGAATATTCACCCCTCCACTTT. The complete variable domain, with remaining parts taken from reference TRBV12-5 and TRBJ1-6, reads DARVTQTPRHKVTEMGQEVTMRCQPILGHNTVFWYRQTMMQGLELLAYFRNRAPLDDSGMPKDRFSAEMPDATLATLKIQPSEPRDSAVYFCASGLARDGEYSPLHFGNGTRLTVT.

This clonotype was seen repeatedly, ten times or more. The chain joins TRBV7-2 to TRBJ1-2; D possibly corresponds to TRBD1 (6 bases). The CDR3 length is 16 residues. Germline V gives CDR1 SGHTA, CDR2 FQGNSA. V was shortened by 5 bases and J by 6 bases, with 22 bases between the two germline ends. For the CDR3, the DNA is TGTGCCAGCAGCCCCAGGGACCCTGGAGGGGGAGATGGCTACACCTTC. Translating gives CASSPRDPGGGDGYTF.

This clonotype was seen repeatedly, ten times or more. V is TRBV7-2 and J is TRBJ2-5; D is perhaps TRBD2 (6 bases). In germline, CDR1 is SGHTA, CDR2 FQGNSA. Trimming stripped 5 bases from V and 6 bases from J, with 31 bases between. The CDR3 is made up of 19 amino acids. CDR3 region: CASSLNRGASYPGDQTQYF. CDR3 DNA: TGTGCCAGCAGCCTAAACCGGGGAGCTTCGTATCCGGGGGACCAGACCCAGTACTTC.

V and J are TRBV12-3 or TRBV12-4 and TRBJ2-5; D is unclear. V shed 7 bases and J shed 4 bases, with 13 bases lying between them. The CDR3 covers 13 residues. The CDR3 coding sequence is TGTGCCAGCACCCATCGCAGCTTAGAGACCCAGTACTTC. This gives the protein CASTHRSLETQYF.

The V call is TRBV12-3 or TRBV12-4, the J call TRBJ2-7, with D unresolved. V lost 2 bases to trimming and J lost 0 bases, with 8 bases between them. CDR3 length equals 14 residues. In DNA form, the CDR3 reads TGTGCCAGCAGTTTACAGGCAGACTCCTACGAGCAGTACGTC. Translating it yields CASSLQADSYEQYV.

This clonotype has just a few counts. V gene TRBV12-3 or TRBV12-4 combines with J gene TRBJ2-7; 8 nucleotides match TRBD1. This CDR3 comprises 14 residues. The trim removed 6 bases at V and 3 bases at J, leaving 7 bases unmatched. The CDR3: CASSPGQVLYEQYF. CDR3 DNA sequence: TGTGCCAGCAGCCCGGGACAGGTACTCTACGAGCAGTACTTC.

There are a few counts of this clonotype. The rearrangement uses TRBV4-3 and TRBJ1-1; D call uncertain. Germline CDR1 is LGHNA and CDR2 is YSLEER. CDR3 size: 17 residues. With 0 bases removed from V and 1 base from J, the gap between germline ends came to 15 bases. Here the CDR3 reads CASSQDWRRAANTEAFF. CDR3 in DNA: TGCGCCAGCAGCCAAGATTGGCGGCGGGCTGCGAACACTGAAGCTTTCTTT.

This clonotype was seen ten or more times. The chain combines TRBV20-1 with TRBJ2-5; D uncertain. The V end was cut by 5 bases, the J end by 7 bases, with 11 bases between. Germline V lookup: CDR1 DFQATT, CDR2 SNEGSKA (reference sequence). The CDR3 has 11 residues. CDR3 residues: CSAAALPTQYF. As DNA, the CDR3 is TGCAGTGCTGCGGCCCTACCGACCCAGTACTTC.

The CDR3 DNA is TGCGCCAGCAGCTTCAACAGGGGGGGCCAAGAGACCCAGTACTTC. It is translated as CASSFNRGGQETQYF. J is TRBJ2-5 and V is TRBV5-1; a weak D match, TRBD1 (8 bases). This CDR3 has 15 amino acids. Trimming cost V 2 bases and J 1 base, with 12 bases left between them. CDR1 is SGHRS and CDR2 is YFSETQ in the germline V gene.

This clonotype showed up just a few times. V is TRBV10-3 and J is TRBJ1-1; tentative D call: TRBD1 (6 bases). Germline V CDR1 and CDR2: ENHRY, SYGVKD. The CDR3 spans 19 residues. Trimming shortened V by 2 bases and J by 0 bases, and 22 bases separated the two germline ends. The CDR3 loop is CAISENPGAGWVLNTEAFF. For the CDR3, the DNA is TGTGCCATCAGTGAGAATCCGGGGGCGGGTTGGGTCTTGAACACTGAAGCTTTCTTT.

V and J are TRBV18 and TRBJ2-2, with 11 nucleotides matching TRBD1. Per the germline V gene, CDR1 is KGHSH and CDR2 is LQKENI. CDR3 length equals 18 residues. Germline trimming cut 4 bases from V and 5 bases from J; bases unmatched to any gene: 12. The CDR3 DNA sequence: TGTGCCAGCTCACTTCGGACAGGGGGCCGGAGGGAAACCGGGGAGCTGTTTTTT. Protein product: CASSLRTGGRRETGELFF. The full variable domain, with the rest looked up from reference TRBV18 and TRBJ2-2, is NAGVMQNPRHLVRRRGQEARLRCSPMKGHSHVYWYRQLPEEGLKFMVYLQKENIIDESGMPKERFSAEFPKEGPSILRIQQVVRGDSAAYFCASSLRTGGRRETGELFFGEGSRLTVL.

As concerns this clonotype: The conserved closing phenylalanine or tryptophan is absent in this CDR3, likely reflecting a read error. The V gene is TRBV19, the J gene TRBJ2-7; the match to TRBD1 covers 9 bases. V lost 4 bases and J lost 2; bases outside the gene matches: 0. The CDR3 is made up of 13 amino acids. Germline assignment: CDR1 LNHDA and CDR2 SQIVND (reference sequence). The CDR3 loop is CASSRDRAYEQYL. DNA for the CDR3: TGTGCCAGTAGTAGGGACAGGGCCTACGAGCAGTACTTA.

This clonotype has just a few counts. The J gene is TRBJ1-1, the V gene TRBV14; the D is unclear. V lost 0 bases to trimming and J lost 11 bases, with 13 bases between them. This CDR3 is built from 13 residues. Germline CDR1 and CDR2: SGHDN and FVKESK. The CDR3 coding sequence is TGTGCCAGCAGCCAAGAGGGGAGGTCTATCGCTTTCTTT. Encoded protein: CASSQEGRSIAFF.

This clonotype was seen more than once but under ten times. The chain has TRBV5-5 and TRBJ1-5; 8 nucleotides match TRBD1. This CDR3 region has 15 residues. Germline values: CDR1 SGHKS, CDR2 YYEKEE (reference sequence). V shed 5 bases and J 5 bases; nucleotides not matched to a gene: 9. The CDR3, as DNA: TGTGCCAGCAGTGCCGAGGGACAGGATCATCAGCCCCAGCATTTT. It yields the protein CASSAEGQDHQPQHF.

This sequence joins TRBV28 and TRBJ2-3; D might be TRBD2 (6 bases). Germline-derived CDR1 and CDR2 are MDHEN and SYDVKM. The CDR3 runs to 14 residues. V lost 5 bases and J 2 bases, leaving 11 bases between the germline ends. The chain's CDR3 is CASSPTSITDTQYF. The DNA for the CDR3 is TGTGCCAGCAGTCCAACTAGCATCACAGATACGCAGTATTTT.